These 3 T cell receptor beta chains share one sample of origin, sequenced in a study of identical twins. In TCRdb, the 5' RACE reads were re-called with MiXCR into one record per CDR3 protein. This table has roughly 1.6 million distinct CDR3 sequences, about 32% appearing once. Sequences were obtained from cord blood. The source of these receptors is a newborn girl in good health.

The CDR3 DNA is TGTGCCAGCAGTTTATCAGGGGCCCTAGGACCCCAGCATTTT. Translation gives CASSLSGALGPQHF. The V call is TRBV28, the J call TRBJ1-5; the D gene is possibly TRBD1 (6 bases). Trimming left V 1 base short and J 10 bases short, with 14 bases between. The CDR3 runs 14 residues. Germline CDR1 MDHEN, CDR2 SYDVKM.

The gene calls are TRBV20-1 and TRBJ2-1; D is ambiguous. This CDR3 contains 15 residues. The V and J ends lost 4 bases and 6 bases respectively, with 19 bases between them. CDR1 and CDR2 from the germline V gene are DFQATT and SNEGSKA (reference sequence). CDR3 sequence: CSAIMSDASPNEQFF. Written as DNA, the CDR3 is TGCAGTGCTATTATGAGCGACGCGTCACCCAATGAGCAGTTCTTC.

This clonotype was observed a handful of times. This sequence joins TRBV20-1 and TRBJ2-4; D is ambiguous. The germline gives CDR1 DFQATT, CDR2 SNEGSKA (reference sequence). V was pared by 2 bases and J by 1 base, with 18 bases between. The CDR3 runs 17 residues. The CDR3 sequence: CSARYSMGFSAKNIQYF. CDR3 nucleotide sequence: TGCAGTGCTAGATACTCTATGGGCTTCTCGGCCAAAAACATTCAGTACTTC.